This TCR beta chain was sequenced during a study of blood T cell repertoires in COVID-19. About the research overall: The samples span acute and convalescent COVID-19 from the United States, Italy and Spain. PBMCs, B-cell-depleted T cells, or T cells provided the cDNA or gDNA that made up the material.

From germline, CDR1 is SGHAT and CDR2 FQNNGV. The CDR3 spans 14 residues. The junction had 4 bases not matched to a gene; V was cut back by 3 bases and J by 4 bases. Methods used by the authors: Estimated nucleated cell counts came from reference gene primer amplification. The data were produced by immunoSEQ multiplex PCR, yet TCRdb's version contains in-frame clones alone and is incomplete. V, J and clone size derive from that table, while D and trimming were established from the DNA sequence. This table holds 450,000 or so clones, roughly 89% found once. Seattle-derived patients entered the study during active infection and were followed longitudinally.

The sample consisted of peripheral blood. The chain has TRBV11-2 and TRBJ2-7; 9 nucleotides match TRBD1. This clonotype was sampled from a man between 18 and 29 years old with COVID-19, enrolled during active disease. The CDR3 region has the DNA TGTGCCAGCAGCTTGGGACAGGGTGGGTACGAGCAGTACTTC. Translated, it gives CASSLGQGGYEQYF.